This T cell receptor beta chain was recovered during a study of technical replicates of blood from several donors. This CDR3 is 12 amino acids long. Germline lookup yields CDR1 MNHEY and CDR2 SMNVEV (reference sequence). Data came from immunoSEQ multiplex PCR; TCRdb stores just in-frame clones and leaves some out. The sample consists of around 76,000 clones, roughly 92% of them appearing once. This TCR derives from a human donor in good health. This sequence joins TRBV27 and TRBJ2-1; D possibly corresponds to TRBD2 (5 bases). The specimen was T cells isolated from PBMCs. The CDR3 protein is CTSALGRNEQFF. DNA for the CDR3: TGTACTAGTGCCCTAGGGCGTAATGAGCAGTTCTTC.